The clone carrying this T cell receptor (beta chain) was observed many times. Its antigen remains unidentified. Per the germline V gene, CDR1 is SGHNT and CDR2 is YENEEA. The germline V and J ends were trimmed by 3 bases and 0 bases, with 6 bases remaining between them. The CDR3 covers 14 residues. The sample belongs to a study of early T cells in non-severe SARS-CoV-2 infection. Looking at the study overall: Bulk RNA isolated from unsorted whole blood underwent sequencing; chains were not paired.

Unique molecular identifier tags were affixed to discrete cDNA molecules. TCRdb re-derived calls from the 5' RACE reads in MiXCR, one entry per CDR3 protein. The sample lists around 93,000 distinct CDR3 sequences, more than 10% occurring once. The study's findings and limits: A preference for anti-spike CD8 responses marked VDJdb matching, which missed private and CD4 specificities.

The specimen comprised whole blood, sampled at baseline. This receptor was identified in an adult who was a healthcare worker with PCR-confirmed SARS-CoV-2 infection or an uninfected control (not recorded which). This chain uses TRBV11-3 with TRBJ2-1, with D possibly TRBD1 on 6 matching bases. CDR3 nucleotide sequence: TGTGCCAGCAGCTTGACAGGCTCCTACAATGAGCAGTTCTTC. Protein: CASSLTGSYNEQFF.